This T cell receptor (beta chain) was captured in a study of shared clonotypes between healthy human individuals. General study findings and limits: Depth was large, yet rarefaction showed that sorted-subset sequencing was incomplete.

V lost 6 bases and J 5 bases, leaving 19 bases between the germline ends. CDR3 length equals 16 residues. The germline V gene has CDR1 SNHLY and CDR2 FYNNEI. As regards this clone: Its antigen remains unknown.

Naive CD8 populations comprised CD45RO-negative cells positively selected for CCR7, excluding terminally differentiated effector memory CD45RA+ cells. Some clones are missing from TCRdb's copy, which holds only in-frame ones; the method was immunoSEQ multiplex PCR. The sample records about 2.1 million clones, 85% to 95% being singletons. This sequence joins TRBV2 and TRBJ2-2; weak D call: TRBD2 (5 bases). The clonotype comes from a man aged 18 to 29 in good health. Some clones in this sample may be carry-over from other donors' samples. Material for sequencing was naive CD8+ T cells from PBMCs. The CDR3 DNA is TGTGCCAGCAGCGGAAGGGCCCTAGAGGGAACCGGGGAGCTGTTTTTT. Protein: CASSGRALEGTGELFF. The full variable domain, with the rest looked up from reference TRBV2 and TRBJ2-2, is EPEVTQTPSHQVTQMGQEVILRCVPISNHLYFYWYRQILGQKVEFLVSFYNNEISEKSEIFDDQFSVERPDGSNFTLKIRSTKLEDSAMYFCASSGRALEGTGELFFGEGSRLTVL.